This TCR beta chain derives from a study of blood T cells in healthy people across ages. This CDR3 contains 12 residues. Deletions cut 5 bases from V and 2 bases from J, with 9 bases between. CDR1 DFQATT and CDR2 SNEGSKA come from the germline V gene (reference sequence). For the second PCR, which ran for about 6 to 12 cycles, a sample-barcoded 5' primer and a J-beta primer mix were used. TCRdb independently ran MiXCR on the 5' RACE reads; one entry per CDR3 protein. This sample has some 1,800,000 distinct CDR3 sequences, with approximately 39% found just once. A few counts support this clonotype. Material for sequencing was blood. The sequence came from a human donor in good health. The rearrangement uses TRBV20-1 and TRBJ2-5; D possibly corresponds to TRBD2 (5 bases). The CDR3 DNA reads as TGCAGTGCTGGGAGCGCGCAAGAGACCCAGTACTTC. It encodes CSAGSAQETQYF.